The 31 T cell receptor beta chains below come from one sample, sequenced in a study of naive and memory T cell subsets. The beta constant-region primer was an equimolar mix of two oligonucleotides covering TRBC1 and TRBC2. Four rounds of PCR amplified the ligated cDNA using nested alpha and beta constant-region primers plus SP2. TCRdb analysed the UMI-ligation and nested PCR reads with MiXCR anew, one entry per CDR3 protein. This repertoire shows 95,000 to 150,000 distinct CDR3 sequences, approximately 37% found once; its top ten account for roughly 0.9%. What was sequenced was central memory CD4+ T cells from blood. These receptors were taken from a human donor in good health.

This clonotype has a handful of counts. This chain connects TRBV7-2 to TRBJ2-2; D call uncertain. Between the trimmed V and J ends, which lost 1 base and 0 bases, there was a span of 9 bases. Germline-derived CDR1 and CDR2 are SGHTA and FQGNSA. This CDR3 contains 16 residues. The CDR3 sequence: CASSLGHLSNTGELFF. The CDR3 DNA follows: TGTGCCAGCAGCTTAGGGCACCTTTCGAACACCGGGGAGCTGTTTTTT.

This chain connects TRBV7-9 to TRBJ1-4; D unresolved. Germline CDR1 is SEHNR and CDR2 is FQNEAQ (reference sequence). V gave up 4 bases and J gave up 0 bases, with 9 bases separating them. The CDR3 contains 15 residues. In nucleotides, the CDR3 is TGTGCCAGCAGCTCGGACGGAGCAACTAATGAAAAACTGTTTTTT. It translates to CASSSDGATNEKLFF.

Concerning this clonotype itself: The junction and the germline gene differ at one end; a read error may be behind it. This chain links TRBV7-7 with TRBJ1-5; D possibly corresponds to TRBD1 (5 bases). The CDR3 loop spans 13 amino acids. Germline CDR1 SSHAT, CDR2 FNYEAQ (reference sequence). The CDR3 sequence: CASSRDLGGPQHF. CDR3 nucleotides: TGTGCTAGCAGTCGGGACCTTGGGGGGCCCCAGCATTTT.

This clonotype turned up a few times. V gene TRBV5-1 combines with J gene TRBJ2-1; TRBD1 matches 11 bases. Germline assignment: CDR1 SGHRS and CDR2 YFSETQ. Trimming took 8 bases from V and 9 from J; bases not matched to a gene: 10. This CDR3 spans 14 amino acids. CDR3 coding DNA: TGCGCCAGTCGGGACAGGGGGATAAAGGGTGAGCAGTTCTTC. This codes for CASRDRGIKGEQFF. The entire variable domain, with the rest obtained from reference TRBV5-1 and TRBJ2-1, is as follows: KAGVTQTPRYLIKTRGQQVTLSCSPISGHRSVSWYQQTPGQGLQFLFEYFSETQRNKGNFPGRFSGRQFSNSRSEMNVSTLELGDSALYLCASRDRGIKGEQFFGPGTRLTVL.

The chain combines TRBV7-2 with TRBJ2-3; 7 nucleotides agree with TRBD2. CDR3 length: 15 amino acids. Trimming removed 0 bases from V and 4 bases from J; junction bases left unmatched: 4. The germline V gene encodes CDR1 SGHTA and CDR2 FQGNSA. The DNA for the CDR3 is TGTGCCAGCAGCTTAGCCGGACTAGGCGCAGATACGCAGTATTTT. It codes for CASSLAGLGADTQYF. The full variable domain, completed using reference TRBV7-2 and TRBJ2-3, is GAGVSQSPSNKVTEKGKDVELRCDPISGHTALYWYRQSLGQGLEFLIYFQGNSAPDKSGLPSDRFSAERTGGSVSTLTIQRTQQEDSAVYLCASSLAGLGADTQYFGPGTRLTVL.

This chain uses TRBV21-1 with TRBJ1-5; no check of the table's D call, TRBD1, against the DNA was made. TRBV21-1 is a pseudogene. CDR3 length equals 16 residues. Written as DNA, the CDR3 is TGTGCCAGCAGCAAAGTTTGGGCAGGGGAAAATCAGCCCCAGCATTTT. Amino acids: CASSKVWAGENQPQHF.

The V and J genes are TRBV6-1 and TRBJ1-3; 9 nucleotides match TRBD1. Germline trimming cut 6 bases from V and 13 bases from J; bases unmatched to any gene: 4. The length of the CDR3 is 11 residues. Germline CDR1 is MNHNS and CDR2 is SASEGT. Written as DNA, the CDR3 is TGTGCCAGCAGCCGGACAGGGGCTATATATTTT. This encodes CASSRTGAIYF.

For the CDR3, the DNA is TGCAGTGCTAGAGATCCGTCTAGCTATGAGCAGTTCTTC. Protein: CSARDPSSYEQFF. The gene calls are TRBV20-1 and TRBJ2-1, with D possibly matching TRBD2 (5 bases). The V gene lost 0 bases and the J gene lost 8 bases, with 11 bases spanning the gap. The CDR3 runs to 13 residues. CDR1 and CDR2 (germline): DFQATT, SNEGSKA (reference sequence).

The chain carries TRBV10-3 and TRBJ2-7, with a weak D call TRBD1 (5 bases). V dropped 3 bases and J dropped 2 bases, with 11 bases sitting between them. Germline CDR1 ENHRY, CDR2 SYGVKD. The CDR3 is 14 residues long. The CDR3 region is CAISDGAGTYEQYF. CDR3 nucleotides: TGTGCCATCAGTGATGGGGCCGGAACCTACGAGCAGTACTTC.

This sequence joins TRBV7-2 and TRBJ2-3, with D maybe TRBD2 (5 bases). This CDR3 is 15 amino acids long. V lost 9 bases to trimming and J lost 2 bases, with 18 bases between them. Germline CDR1 SGHTA, CDR2 FQGNSA. The CDR3 DNA follows: TGTGCCAGTACGAACTGGGCAGGACTCACAGATACGCAGTATTTT. It specifies CASTNWAGLTDTQYF.

In its sample, this clonotype was seen many times. The V call is TRBV28, the J call TRBJ2-1, with 7 bases matching TRBD1. In germline, CDR1 is MDHEN, CDR2 SYDVKM. The CDR3 is made up of 14 amino acids. Trimming took 5 bases from V and 10 from J; bases not matched to a gene: 11. CDR3 coding DNA: TGTGCCAGCAGTGGAAACAGGGGAGTTTGGGAGCAGTTCTTC. It codes for CASSGNRGVWEQFF.

The V gene is TRBV25-1, the J gene TRBJ2-7; D is perhaps TRBD1 (6 bases). V lost 6 bases, J lost 4 bases, and 16 bases lay in between. Looked up from germline, CDR1 is MGHDK and CDR2 is SYGVNS. The CDR3 consists of 14 residues. DNA of the CDR3: TGTGCCAGCAGCCCTTTAGGGGGAAGGTACGAGCAGTACTTC. It yields the protein CASSPLGGRYEQYF.

This rearrangement joins TRBV2 to TRBJ2-3, with 8 bases matching TRBD1. The length of the CDR3 is 12 residues. Germline trimming cut 6 bases from V and 8 bases from J; bases unmatched to any gene: 4. From germline, CDR1 is SNHLY and CDR2 FYNNEI. The CDR3 loop reads CASSKDRVTQYF. CDR3 in DNA: TGTGCCAGCAGCAAGGACAGGGTTACGCAGTATTTT. Full variable domain (remainder filled in from reference TRBV2 and TRBJ2-3): EPEVTQTPSHQVTQMGQEVILRCVPISNHLYFYWYRQILGQKVEFLVSFYNNEISEKSEIFDDQFSVERPDGSNFTLKIRSTKLEDSAMYFCASSKDRVTQYFGPGTRLTVL.

Only a few counts were recorded for this clonotype. This chain uses TRBV6-2 or TRBV6-3 with TRBJ1-5; 7 bases agree with TRBD1. The CDR3 spans 14 residues. The ends lost 5 bases at V and 0 bases at J; junction bases unmatched: 1. In germline, CDR1 is MNHEY, CDR2 SVGEGT. The CDR3 nucleotides are TGTGCCAGCAGTAGGGACAGTAGCAATCAGCCCCAGCATTTT. Amino acid sequence: CASSRDSSNQPQHF.

Here the CDR3 DNA reads TGTGCCAGCAGAAGTCCGAACACCGGGGAGCTGTTTTTT. Translating it yields CASRSPNTGELFF. The chain has TRBV28 and TRBJ2-2; D is ambiguous. Germline assignment: CDR1 MDHEN and CDR2 SYDVKM. The length of the CDR3 is 13 residues. Trimming took off 6 bases at V and 0 bases at J, with 5 bases between the two ends.

The chain joins TRBV5-1 to TRBJ2-1, with 8 positions matching TRBD2. V was pared by 6 bases and J by 4 bases, with 9 bases of the junction left unmatched. From germline, CDR1 is SGHRS and CDR2 YFSETQ. The CDR3 sequence is 15 residues long. The CDR3, as DNA: TGCGCCAGCACCATTAGCGGGGCGGGTTACAATGAGCAGTTCTTC. Translation: CASTISGAGYNEQFF.

In its sample, this clonotype was seen many times. V is TRBV6-4 and J is TRBJ2-6; D unclear. V was pared by 6 bases and J by 0 bases, with 6 bases between. CDR3 length: 14 residues. CDR1 and CDR2 (germline): MRHNA, SNTAGT. The chain's CDR3 is CASRENSGANVLTF. In DNA, the CDR3 is TGTGCCAGCAGAGAAAACTCTGGGGCCAACGTCCTGACTTTC.

The genes are TRBV28 and TRBJ1-2; weak D call: TRBD1 (5 bases). Trimming left V 5 bases short and J 2 bases short, with 15 bases between. Germline loops: CDR1 MDHEN, CDR2 SYDVKM. The CDR3 loop spans 15 amino acids. The CDR3 reads CASSQASTVNYGYTF. The CDR3 bases are TGTGCCAGCAGTCAAGCATCGACAGTGAACTATGGCTACACCTTC.

This clonotype appeared a few times. The J gene is TRBJ2-1, the V gene TRBV6-2 or TRBV6-3, with 9 bases matching TRBD2. Germline loops: CDR1 MNHEY, CDR2 SVGEGT. This CDR3 is 11 amino acids long. V lost 6 bases, J lost 16 bases, and 7 bases stayed unmatched. The CDR3 loop is CASSDPGLAFF. CDR3 nucleotide sequence: TGTGCCAGCAGCGACCCGGGACTAGCATTCTTC.

V gene TRBV7-9 combines with J gene TRBJ1-2, with 9 positions matching TRBD1. This CDR3 is built from 15 residues. CDR1 and CDR2 (germline): SEHNR, FQNEAQ (reference sequence). The V gene end was trimmed by 2 bases and the J gene end by 9 bases; junction bases not matched to a gene: 10. The CDR3 nucleotides are TGTGCCAGCAGCTTAAACCGGGACAGGGCTCAGAGCTACACCTTC. This encodes CASSLNRDRAQSYTF.

At least ten counts were recorded for this clonotype. This sequence joins TRBV2 and TRBJ2-1, with TRBD2 identical over 10 bases. This CDR3 has 14 residues. CDR1 SNHLY and CDR2 FYNNEI come from the germline V gene. The ends lost 6 bases at V and 6 bases at J; junction bases unmatched: 5. The CDR3 nucleotides are TGTGCCAGCAGAGGGACTAGCGTCGTCAATGAGCAGTTCTTC. This codes for CASRGTSVVNEQFF. Complete variable domain (other parts from reference TRBV2 and TRBJ2-1): EPEVTQTPSHQVTQMGQEVILRCVPISNHLYFYWYRQILGQKVEFLVSFYNNEISEKSEIFDDQFSVERPDGSNFTLKIRSTKLEDSAMYFCASRGTSVVNEQFFGPGTRLTVL.

The CDR3 nucleotides are TGCAGTGCTAGAGATGGAAGCGGGCCCAGCTACGAGCAGTACTTC. This gives the protein CSARDGSGPSYEQYF. The J gene is TRBJ2-7, the V gene TRBV20-1; D possibly corresponds to TRBD2 (6 bases). The CDR3 is 15 residues long. V was trimmed by 0 bases and J by 3 bases, leaving 15 bases between them. Germline V gene lookup returns CDR1 DFQATT and CDR2 SNEGSKA (reference sequence).

This clonotype was found a few times. The chain carries TRBV4-2 and TRBJ1-1; 10 bases fit TRBD1. With 4 bases clipped from V and 1 base from J, the junction kept 12 bases outside the gene matches. This CDR3 comprises 18 residues. Germline V gene lookup returns CDR1 LGHNA and CDR2 YNFKEQ. DNA of the CDR3: TGTGCCAGCAGCCGGACAGGGGGACAGGGAAGAGGGAACACTGAAGCTTTCTTT. Translation gives CASSRTGGQGRGNTEAFF.

This clonotype was seen more than once but under ten times. The chain has TRBV11-2 and TRBJ1-6; D remains unclear. Germline V gene lookup returns CDR1 SGHAT and CDR2 FQNNGV. The CDR3 has 13 residues. Deletions cut 2 bases from V and 9 bases from J, with 8 bases between. The CDR3 DNA sequence: TGTGCCAGCAGCTTAAGTTTGTCTTCACCCCTCCACTTT. Encoded protein: CASSLSLSSPLHF.

Comment on this clonotype: One end of the junction varies from germline; a read error may be responsible. This chain connects TRBV3-1 to TRBJ1-1; D is unresolved. From germline, CDR1 is LGHDT and CDR2 YNNKEL (reference sequence). The CDR3 has 16 residues. The CDR3 nucleotides read TGTGCCAGCAGCCACCCGGGAAGGGCACAAGGCACTGAAACTTTCTTT. Translated, it gives CASSHPGRAQGTETFF.

J is TRBJ1-5 and V is TRBV7-9, with unresolved D. Trimming left V 5 bases short and J 4 bases short, with 12 bases between. CDR1 and CDR2 from the germline V gene are SEHNR and FQNEAQ (reference sequence). The CDR3 has 14 amino acids. CDR3 DNA sequence: TGTGCCAGCAGCCCCGATCTGACTAATCAGCCCCAGCATTTT. It yields the protein CASSPDLTNQPQHF.

This chain connects TRBV7-9 to TRBJ2-4, with TRBD1 identical over 8 bases. The CDR3 loop spans 15 amino acids. The germline V gene has CDR1 SEHNR and CDR2 FQNEAQ (reference sequence). Trimming at V came to 5 bases and at J to 4 bases, leaving 7 bases not matched to a gene. DNA for the CDR3: TGTGCCAGCAGCGAGACCGGGACAGGAAAAAACATTCAGTACTTC. Translating gives CASSETGTGKNIQYF.

This clonotype turned up a few times. The gene calls are TRBV5-6 and TRBJ2-7, with D maybe TRBD2 (6 bases). Germline CDR1 is SGHDT and CDR2 is YYEEEE. The V end was cut by 0 bases, the J end by 6 bases, with 16 bases between. The CDR3 loop spans 15 amino acids. The CDR3 spells CASSLGAGFRPEQYF. The CDR3 DNA is TGTGCCAGCAGCTTGGGTGCGGGGTTTCGTCCCGAGCAGTACTTC.

Only a few counts were recorded for this clonotype. The gene calls are TRBV27 and TRBJ2-7; D not resolved. Germline values: CDR1 MNHEY, CDR2 SMNVEV (reference sequence). CDR3 length: 14 amino acids. V dropped 1 base and J dropped 1 base, with 8 bases sitting between them. The chain's CDR3 is CASSLFGHSYEQYF. The CDR3 coding sequence is TGTGCCAGCAGTTTATTCGGGCATTCCTACGAGCAGTACTTC.

This clonotype was counted only a few times. The V gene is TRBV20-1, the J gene TRBJ2-1; D perhaps matches TRBD2 (6 bases). Germline CDR1 DFQATT, CDR2 SNEGSKA (reference sequence). The ends were cut back, 6 bases at V and 0 bases at J, with 12 bases in the middle. This CDR3 contains 14 residues. The CDR3: CSAPGTFSYNEQFF. The CDR3 nucleotides are TGCAGTGCACCAGGGACTTTCTCCTACAATGAGCAGTTCTTC.

This clonotype turned up a few times. This rearrangement joins TRBV10-3 to TRBJ2-2; D is ambiguous. This CDR3 has 14 residues. The V gene's germline CDR1 is ENHRY and CDR2 SYGVKD. The CDR3 protein is CATLKGTNTGELFF. CDR3 coding DNA: TGTGCGACCCTAAAGGGAACGAACACCGGGGAGCTGTTTTTT.